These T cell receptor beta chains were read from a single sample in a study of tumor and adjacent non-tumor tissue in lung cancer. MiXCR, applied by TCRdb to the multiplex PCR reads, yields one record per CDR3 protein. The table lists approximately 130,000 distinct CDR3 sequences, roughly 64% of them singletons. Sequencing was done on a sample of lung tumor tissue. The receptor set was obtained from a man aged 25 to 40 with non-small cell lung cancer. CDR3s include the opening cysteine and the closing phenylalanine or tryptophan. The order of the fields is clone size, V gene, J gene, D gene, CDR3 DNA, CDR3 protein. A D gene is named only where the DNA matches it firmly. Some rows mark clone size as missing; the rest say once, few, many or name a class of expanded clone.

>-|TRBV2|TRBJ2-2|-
TGTGCCAGCAGTGAAGAGGTGCCGAACACCGGGGAGCTGTTTTTT
CASSEEVPNTGELFF
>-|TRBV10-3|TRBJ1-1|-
TGTGCCATCAGTGAGTCGGGGTTCGCCGAAACTTTCTTT
CAISESGFAETFF
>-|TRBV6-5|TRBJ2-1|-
TGTGCTAGCAGATACCTGGGCGGCCATGAGCAGTTCTTC
CASRYLGGHEQFF
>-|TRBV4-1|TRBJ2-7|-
TGCACCAGCAGCCAATTAGGCTATGAGCAGTACTTC
CTSSQLGYEQYF
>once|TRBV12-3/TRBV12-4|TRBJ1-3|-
TGTGCCAGTAGTCCCCACCAACAGGGTGTAGCCGGAAACACCATATATTTT
CASSPHQQGVAGNTIYF
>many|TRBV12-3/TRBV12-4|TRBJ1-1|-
TGTGCCAGCATCCCCGGGGCGGGTTCTCGGGTAGCTTTCTTT
CASIPGAGSRVAFF
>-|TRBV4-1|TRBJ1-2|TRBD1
TGCGTCAGCAGCCTCGGACAGGGCGGTCTCTATGGCTACACGTTC
CVSSLGQGGLYGYTF
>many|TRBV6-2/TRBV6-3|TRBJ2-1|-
TGTGCCAGCGGAAAGACAGGGAGGAATGAGCAGTTCTTC
CASGKTGRNEQFF
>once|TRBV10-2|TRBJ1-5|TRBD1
TGCGCCAGCAGTGCAGGGGGCATGGGACAGCCCCAGCATTTT
CASSAGGMGQPQHF
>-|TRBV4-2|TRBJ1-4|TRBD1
TGTGCCAGCATCCAAGAACAGGGGTATGAAAAACTGGTTTTT
CASIQEQGYEKLVF
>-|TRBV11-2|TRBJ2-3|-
TGTGCCAGGAGCTTATCGGTTCCCCAAGATACGCAGTATTTT
CARSLSVPQDTQYF
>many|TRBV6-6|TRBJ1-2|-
TGTGCCAGCAGTTACTCGAGAGGGACCGACTTAGCTAACTATGGCTACACCTTC
CASSYSRGTDLANYGYTF
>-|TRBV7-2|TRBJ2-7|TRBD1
TGTGCCAGCAGCTCCGGGACAGGGACCGAGCAGTACTTC
CASSSGTGTEQYF
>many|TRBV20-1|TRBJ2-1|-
TGCAGTGCTAGAGATTTGGACCTTGACCACAATGAGCAGTTCTTC
CSARDLDLDHNEQFF